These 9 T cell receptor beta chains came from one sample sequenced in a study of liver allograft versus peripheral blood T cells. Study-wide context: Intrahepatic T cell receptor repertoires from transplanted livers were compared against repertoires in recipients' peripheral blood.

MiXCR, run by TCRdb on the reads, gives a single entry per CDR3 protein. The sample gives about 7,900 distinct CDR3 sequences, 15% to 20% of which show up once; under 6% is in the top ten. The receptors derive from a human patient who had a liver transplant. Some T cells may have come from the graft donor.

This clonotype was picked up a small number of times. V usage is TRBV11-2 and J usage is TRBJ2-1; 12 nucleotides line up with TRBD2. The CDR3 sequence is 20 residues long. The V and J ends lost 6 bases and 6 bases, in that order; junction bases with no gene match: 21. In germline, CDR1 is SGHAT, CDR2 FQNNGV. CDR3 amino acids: CASRSPQVALLAGGPNEQFF. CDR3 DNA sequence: TGTGCCAGCAGGTCGCCCCAGGTCGCTCTCCTAGCGGGAGGGCCCAATGAGCAGTTCTTC.

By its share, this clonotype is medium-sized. CDR3 protein: CASKDRGLTNEKLFF. The DNA of the CDR3 is TGTGCCAGCAAGGACAGGGGGTTGACTAATGAAAAACTGTTTTTT. V and J are TRBV6-1 and TRBJ1-4; 10 nucleotides match TRBD1. V was pared by 7 bases and J by 2 bases, with 4 bases of the junction left unmatched. CDR3 length: 15 residues. Germline V gene sequence: CDR1 MNHNS, CDR2 SASEGT.

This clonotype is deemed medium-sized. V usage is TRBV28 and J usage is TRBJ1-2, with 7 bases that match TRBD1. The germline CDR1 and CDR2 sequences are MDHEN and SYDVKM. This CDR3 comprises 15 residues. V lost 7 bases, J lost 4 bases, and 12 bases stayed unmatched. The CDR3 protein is CASTTGEGRVYGYTF. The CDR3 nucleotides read TGTGCCAGCACCACAGGGGAGGGGAGAGTCTATGGCTACACCTTC.

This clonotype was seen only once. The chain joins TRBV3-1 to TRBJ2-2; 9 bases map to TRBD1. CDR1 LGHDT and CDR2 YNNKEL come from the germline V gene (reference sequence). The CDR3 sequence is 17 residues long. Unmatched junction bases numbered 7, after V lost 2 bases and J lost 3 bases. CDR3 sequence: CASSQPRTGADTGELFF. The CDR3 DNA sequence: TGTGCCAGCAGCCAACCAAGGACAGGGGCGGACACCGGGGAGCTGTTTTTT.

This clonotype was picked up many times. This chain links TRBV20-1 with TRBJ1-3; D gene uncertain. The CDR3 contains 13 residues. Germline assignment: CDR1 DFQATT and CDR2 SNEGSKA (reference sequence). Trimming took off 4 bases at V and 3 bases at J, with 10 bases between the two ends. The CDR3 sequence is CSAILLGGNTIYF. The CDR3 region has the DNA TGCAGTGCTATCCTTCTGGGTGGAAACACCATATATTTT.

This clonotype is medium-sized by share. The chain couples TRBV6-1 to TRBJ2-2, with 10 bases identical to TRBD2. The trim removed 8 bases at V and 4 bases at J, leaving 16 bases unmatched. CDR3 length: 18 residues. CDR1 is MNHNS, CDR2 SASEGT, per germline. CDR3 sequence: CASGIPIFSGRFTGELFF. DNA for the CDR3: TGTGCCAGCGGTATTCCCATTTTTAGCGGGAGGTTCACCGGGGAGCTGTTTTTT.

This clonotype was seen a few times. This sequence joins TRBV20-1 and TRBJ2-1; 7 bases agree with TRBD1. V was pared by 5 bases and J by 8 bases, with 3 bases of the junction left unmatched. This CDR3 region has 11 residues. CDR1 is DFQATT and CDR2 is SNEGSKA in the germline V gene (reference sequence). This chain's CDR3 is CSAQDRDEQFF. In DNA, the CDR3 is TGCAGTGCTCAAGACAGGGATGAGCAGTTCTTC.

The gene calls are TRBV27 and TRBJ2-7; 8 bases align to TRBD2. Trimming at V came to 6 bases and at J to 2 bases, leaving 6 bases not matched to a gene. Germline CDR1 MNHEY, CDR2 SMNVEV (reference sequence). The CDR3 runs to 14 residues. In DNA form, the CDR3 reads TGTGCCAGCAGCCCACTAGCGGCAACCTACGAGCAGTACTTC. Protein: CASSPLAATYEQYF.

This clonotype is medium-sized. CDR3 sequence (DNA): TGTGCCAGTAGTATAGATGGACGGAGCTCCTATAATTCACCCCTCCACTTT. It translates to CASSIDGRSSYNSPLHF. The V and J genes are TRBV19 and TRBJ1-6, with D unresolved. CDR3 length: 17 amino acids. Trimming took off 0 bases at V and 0 bases at J, with 9 bases between the two ends. Germline CDR1 is LNHDA and CDR2 is SQIVND (reference sequence).